This record looks at one T cell receptor (beta chain) sequence and its context. Its antigen is as yet unknown. Researchers ran immunoSEQ v3.0 at survey level. Profiled with immunoSEQ multiplex PCR; TCRdb holds only in-frame clones, not every one. The sample holds approximately 18,000 clones, more than 60% seen once. This sample was taken from a study of long-term antiretroviral therapy in people with HIV. Study-level findings and limits: Diversity rose after ART but stayed below transplant donor controls. Repertoire dominance by clones expanded before ART was seen at all time points.

Looked up from germline, CDR1 is SGHDN and CDR2 is FVKESK. The CDR3 sequence is 14 residues long. The V end lost 4 bases, the J end lost 5 bases, and 14 bases lay between the germline ends. The sample here was unsorted PBMCs, taken 2.1 to 2.2 years before starting antiretroviral therapy. The chain couples TRBV14 to TRBJ1-1; D is unclear. The sequence was collected from a man aged 30 to 39 with HIV. The CDR3 here is CASSPGLPGTEAFF. The CDR3 DNA reads TGTGCCAGCAGCCCCGGGCTACCGGGGACTGAAGCTTTCTTT. Full variable domain (rest looked up from reference TRBV14 and TRBJ1-1): EAGVTQFPSHSVIEKGQTVTLRCDPISGHDNLYWYRRVMGKEIKFLLHFVKESKQDESGMPNNRFLAERTGGTYSTLKVQPAELEDSGVYFCASSPGLPGTEAFFGQGTRLTVV.